One sample yielded the 22 T cell receptor beta chains listed below, sequenced in a study of monozygotic twins with inflammatory bowel disease. TCRdb reprocessed the 5' RACE reads, keeping one entry per CDR3 protein, no DNA. Here the sample table reports around 200,000 distinct CDR3 sequences. Sequencing was carried out using blood. These receptors all stem from a human donor with ulcerative colitis or Crohn's disease, or a healthy co-twin of an affected twin (not recorded which).

The V call is TRBV14, the J call TRBJ2-5. Germline CDR1 SGHDN, CDR2 FVKESK. The CDR3 consists of 13 residues. Here the CDR3 reads CASSPRVKETQYF.

V and J are TRBV7-2 and TRBJ2-2; TCRdb's assignment of TRBD1 cannot be checked, as there is no DNA. Germline CDR1 reads SGHTA; CDR2 reads FQGNSA. This CDR3 has 15 amino acids. CDR3 region: CASSRRTGVAGELFF. Based on the CDR3 plus reference TRBV7-2 and TRBJ2-2, the full variable domain is GAGVSQSPSNKVTEKGKDVELRCDPISGHTALYWYRQSLGQGLEFLIYFQGNSAPDKSGLPSDRFSAERTGGSVSTLTIQRTQQEDSAVYLCASSRRTGVAGELFFGEGSRLTVL.

The J gene is TRBJ2-1, the V gene TRBV20-1; TCRdb indicates TRBD1, and absent DNA this call remains unverified. CDR1 and CDR2 from the germline V gene are DFQATT and SNEGSKA (reference sequence). The CDR3 runs 13 residues. CDR3 region: CSAGGTRYNEQFF.

This rearrangement joins TRBV10-3 to TRBJ1-1; the TCRdb D gene call, TRBD1, has no DNA to confirm it. The CDR3 runs 14 residues. CDR1 and CDR2 (germline): ENHRY, SYGVKD. Here the CDR3 reads CAISTGGINTEAFF.

V gene TRBV5-1 combines with J gene TRBJ2-2; the D call from TCRdb, TRBD1, cannot be confirmed without DNA. This CDR3 is built from 16 residues. Germline loops: CDR1 SGHRS, CDR2 YFSETQ. CDR3: CASSRTGGSNTGELFF.

The rearrangement links TRBV6-5 to TRBJ1-6. The germline V gene encodes CDR1 MNHEY and CDR2 SVGAGI. The CDR3 is 15 residues long. The CDR3 here is CASSYKGFGNSPLHF.

This rearrangement joins TRBV12-3 or TRBV12-4 to TRBJ2-3. CDR3 length equals 12 residues. CDR3: CASSLNRDTQYF.

The chain is built from TRBV5-1 and TRBJ2-3; the D call from TCRdb, TRBD2, cannot be confirmed without DNA. Germline V lookup: CDR1 SGHRS, CDR2 YFSETQ. The CDR3 length is 16 residues. CDR3 sequence: CASSSDIGGGTDTQYF.

The gene calls are TRBV5-5 and TRBJ2-5. This CDR3 has 11 amino acids. CDR1 and CDR2 (germline): SGHKS, YYEKEE (reference sequence). CDR3: CASSLDGTQYF. Complete variable domain (other parts from reference TRBV5-5 and TRBJ2-5): DAGVTQSPTHLIKTRGQQVTLRCSPISGHKSVSWYQQVLGQGPQFIFQYYEKEERGRGNFPDRFSARQFPNYSSELNVNALLLGDSALYLCASSLDGTQYFGPGTRLLVL.

The chain employs TRBV5-1 and TRBJ1-1. Germline V lookup: CDR1 SGHRS, CDR2 YFSETQ. This CDR3 is built from 15 residues. The CDR3 sequence is CASSLGAAVNTEAFF.

The J gene is TRBJ1-2, the V gene TRBV7-9. Germline V gene sequence: CDR1 SEHNR, CDR2 FQNEAQ (reference sequence). The CDR3 is 11 residues long. The CDR3 here is CASSLGDGYTF. The whole variable domain, remainder taken from reference TRBV7-9 and TRBJ1-2, is DTGVSQNPRHKITKRGQNVTFRCDPISEHNRLYWYRQTLGQGPEFLTYFQNEAQLEKSRLLSDRFSAERPKGSFSTLEIQRTEQGDSAMYLCASSLGDGYTFGSGTRLTVV.

The chain has TRBV25-1 and TRBJ2-4; checking the TCRdb D call of TRBD1 is not possible without DNA. Germline CDR1 is MGHDK and CDR2 is SYGVNS. The CDR3 has 16 residues. The CDR3 is CASSFGDTLAKNIQYF. The complete variable domain, with remaining parts taken from reference TRBV25-1 and TRBJ2-4, reads EADIYQTPRYLVIGTGKKITLECSQTMGHDKMYWYQQDPGMELHLIHYSYGVNSTEKGDLSSESTVSRIRTEHFPLTLESARPSHTSQYLCASSFGDTLAKNIQYFGAGTRLSVL.

The chain uses TRBV12-3 or TRBV12-4 and TRBJ1-4; the D call of TRBD1 rests on TCRdb alone, since no DNA is present to check it. The CDR3 contains 13 residues. CDR3: CASSFMGGEKLFF.

The CDR3 sequence is CASSRVGDTQYF. The V call is TRBV12-3 or TRBV12-4, the J call TRBJ2-3. The length of the CDR3 is 12 residues.

This rearrangement joins TRBV12-3 or TRBV12-4 to TRBJ1-5. CDR3 length equals 15 residues. The chain's CDR3 is CASSLNIGHNQPQHF.

The chain couples TRBV12-3 or TRBV12-4 to TRBJ1-1; without DNA, the TCRdb call of TRBD1 cannot be checked. This CDR3 has 17 residues. CDR3 in amino acids: CASSSHQGKGINTEAFF.

V is TRBV29-1 and J is TRBJ2-5; TCRdb gives TRBD2 as the D gene, but with no DNA this cannot be confirmed. The CDR3 has 14 amino acids. Per the germline V gene, CDR1 is SQVTM and CDR2 is ANQGSEA. CDR3 sequence reads: CSVVPGLVQETQYF. Supplemented by reference TRBV29-1 and TRBJ2-5, the full variable domain reads SAVISQKPSRDICQRGTSLTIQCQVDSQVTMMFWYRQQPGQSLTLIATANQGSEATYESGFVIDKFPISRPNLTFSTLTVSNMSPEDSSIYLCSVVPGLVQETQYFGPGTRLLVL.

This chain joins TRBV5-4 and TRBJ2-2; TCRdb selects TRBD1, and the lack of DNA leaves this call unchecked. CDR3 length equals 16 residues. The germline V gene encodes CDR1 SGHNT and CDR2 YYREEE (reference sequence). The chain's CDR3 is CASSQQDRGWAGELFF. The entire variable domain, with the rest obtained from reference TRBV5-4 and TRBJ2-2, is as follows: ETGVTQSPTHLIKTRGQQVTLRCSSQSGHNTVSWYQQALGQGPQFIFQYYREEENGRGNFPPRFSGLQFPNYSSELNVNALELDDSALYLCASSQQDRGWAGELFFGEGSRLTVL.

The J gene is TRBJ1-1, the V gene TRBV19; TCRdb lists TRBD1, though no DNA is available to test this call. The CDR3 is 14 residues long. Germline V gene lookup returns CDR1 LNHDA and CDR2 SQIVND (reference sequence). CDR3 region: CASKRTGTNTEAFF.

This chain links TRBV11-2 with TRBJ2-4; the TCRdb D gene call, TRBD2, has no DNA to confirm it. The CDR3 contains 16 residues. From germline, CDR1 is SGHAT and CDR2 FQNNGV. The CDR3 loop is CASSPTSLAAKNIQYF.

The chain carries TRBV20-1 and TRBJ2-7; there is no DNA to check the TCRdb D call of TRBD1. Germline V gene sequence: CDR1 DFQATT, CDR2 SNEGSKA (reference sequence). The CDR3 sequence is 16 residues long. CDR3: CSAITHQGQTNYEQYF.

The chain links TRBV24-1 to TRBJ2-1; TCRdb calls TRBD1, which cannot be checked without DNA. The CDR3 contains 16 residues. The V gene's germline CDR1 is KGHDR and CDR2 SFDVKD. The CDR3 loop reads CATSDPRTGGHNEQFF.